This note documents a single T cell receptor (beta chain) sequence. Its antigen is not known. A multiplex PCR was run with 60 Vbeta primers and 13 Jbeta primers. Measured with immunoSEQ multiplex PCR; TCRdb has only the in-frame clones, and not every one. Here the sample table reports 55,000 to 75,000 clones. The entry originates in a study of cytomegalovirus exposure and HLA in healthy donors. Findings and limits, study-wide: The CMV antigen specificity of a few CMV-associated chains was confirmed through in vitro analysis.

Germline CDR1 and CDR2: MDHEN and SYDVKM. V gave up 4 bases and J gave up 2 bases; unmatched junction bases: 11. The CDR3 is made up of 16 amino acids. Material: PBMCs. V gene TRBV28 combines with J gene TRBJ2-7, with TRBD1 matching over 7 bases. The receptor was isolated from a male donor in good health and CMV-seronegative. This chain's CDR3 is CASSSLGGGLAYEQYF. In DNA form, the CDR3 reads TGTGCCAGCAGTTCCCTAGGGGGCGGGTTGGCCTACGAGCAGTACTTC. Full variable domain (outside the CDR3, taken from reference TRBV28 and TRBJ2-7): DVKVTQSSRYLVKRTGEKVFLECVQDMDHENMFWYRQDPGLGLRLIYFSYDVKMKEKGDIPEGYSVSREKKERFSLILESASTNQTSMYLCASSSLGGGLAYEQYFGPGTRLTVT.